This entry lists 11 T cell receptor beta chains sequenced from one sample in a study of radiation and T cells in renal cell carcinoma. Documented time point: blood 2 weeks post-SBRT. Stated treatment: 15 Gy SBRT to primary tumor, nephrectomy 4 weeks later. Clones were read by immunoSEQ multiplex PCR, and TCRdb kept only the in-frame ones, dropping some. The table includes around 120,000 clones, 70% to 90% detected once. The sample in question was blood, obtained from a patient whose treatment included radiotherapy and nephrectomy. These receptors came from a woman aged 60-75 years with renal cell carcinoma.

The chain links TRBV19 to TRBJ1-1, with D possibly TRBD1 on 5 matching bases. The CDR3 runs to 17 residues. Trimming took off 5 bases at V and 2 bases at J, with 21 bases between the two ends. Germline assignment: CDR1 LNHDA and CDR2 SQIVND (reference sequence). The DNA for the CDR3 is TGTGCCAGTAGTTCCCCATATGGGGGGACCAGAAACACTGAAGCTTTCTTT. It specifies CASSSPYGGTRNTEAFF.

CDR3 bases: TGTGCCAGTAGTATAGATAGCGCCTCCCTGGAGCAGTTCTTC. The encoded protein is CASSIDSASLEQFF. The V and J genes are TRBV19 and TRBJ2-1, with a possible D match to TRBD2 (5 bases). This CDR3 is built from 14 residues. The V gene lost 0 bases and the J gene lost 10 bases, with 13 bases spanning the gap. Germline CDR1 and CDR2: LNHDA and SQIVND (reference sequence).

The chain is built from TRBV6-5 and TRBJ2-7; possible D gene TRBD2, 6 bases. CDR3 length: 16 residues. CDR1 and CDR2 (germline): MNHEY, SVGAGI. V gave up 0 bases and J gave up 1 base, with 13 bases separating them. CDR3 DNA sequence: TGTGCCAGCAGTTACTCGGGGGGAACATGGTCCTACGAGCAGTACTTC. It yields the protein CASSYSGGTWSYEQYF.

The chain joins TRBV30 to TRBJ2-3, with D unresolved. Germline V gene data show CDR1 as GTSNPN and CDR2 as SVGIG (reference sequence). The CDR3 loop spans 11 amino acids. Between the trimmed V and J ends, which lost 0 bases and 6 bases, there was a span of 4 bases. The CDR3, as DNA: TGTGCCTGGAGTGTACCGGATACGCAGTATTTT. This translates into CAWSVPDTQYF.

The chain uses TRBV6-1 and TRBJ2-2; TRBD1 matches 7 bases. The CDR3 is 14 amino acids. Germline V lookup: CDR1 MNHNS, CDR2 SASEGT. After removal of 6 bases from V and 3 bases from J, the junction contained 4 bases not matched to a gene. CDR3 region: CASRRGPDTGELFF. CDR3 DNA: TGTGCCAGCAGGAGGGGGCCGGACACCGGGGAGCTGTTTTTT.

V is TRBV5-1 and J is TRBJ1-5, with D perhaps matching TRBD1 (5 bases). V was pared by 4 bases and J by 5 bases, with 10 bases between. CDR3 length equals 13 residues. In germline, CDR1 is SGHRS, CDR2 YFSETQ. The CDR3 DNA is TGCGCCAGCAGCCCAGGGAGAGATCAGCCCCAGCATTTT. It codes for CASSPGRDQPQHF.

The chain recombines TRBV19 with TRBJ2-1, with 8 bases fitting TRBD1. CDR1 LNHDA and CDR2 SQIVND come from the germline V gene (reference sequence). Germline trimming cut 5 bases from V and 6 bases from J; bases unmatched to any gene: 3. This CDR3 is built from 13 residues. CDR3: CASSAQGANEQFF. The CDR3 bases are TGTGCCAGTAGTGCCCAGGGGGCCAATGAGCAGTTCTTC.

This chain joins TRBV11-2 and TRBJ1-1, with TRBD1 matching over 10 bases. CDR1 and CDR2 from the germline V gene are SGHAT and FQNNGV. The CDR3 runs 15 residues. The V segment lost 0 bases and the J segment 5 bases; nucleotides outside the gene matches: 3. As DNA, the CDR3 is TGTGCCAGCAGCTTAGACCGGACAGGGGGGACTGAAGCTTTCTTT. This codes for CASSLDRTGGTEAFF.

CDR3 DNA sequence: TGTGCCAGAAGCTTGGCCAATAATCAGCCCCAGCATTTT. This translates into CARSLANNQPQHF. The V and J genes are TRBV5-3 and TRBJ1-5; D not resolved. TRBV5-3 is noted as an ORF with a role that remains uncertain. Trimming cost V 0 bases and J 4 bases, with 5 bases left between them. This CDR3 is 13 amino acids long.

This rearrangement joins TRBV5-1 to TRBJ2-3; D may be TRBD1 (6 bases). The CDR3 is 16 residues long. V was trimmed by 0 bases and J by 1 base, leaving 12 bases between them. Germline V CDR1 and CDR2: SGHRS, YFSETQ. CDR3 sequence reads: CASSLEQGVRTDTQYF. For the CDR3, the DNA is TGCGCCAGCAGCTTGGAACAGGGCGTGCGCACAGATACGCAGTATTTT.

J is TRBJ2-3 and V is TRBV20-1; D ambiguous. Germline lookup yields CDR1 DFQATT and CDR2 SNEGSKA (reference sequence). With 6 bases removed from V and 3 bases from J, the gap between germline ends came to 4 bases. CDR3 length equals 10 residues. The CDR3 DNA reads as TGCAGTGCGACGACAGATACGCAGTATTTT. The encoded protein is CSATTDTQYF.